A single sample is the source of the 20 T cell receptor beta chains below, sequenced in a study of beta chain features in type 1 diabetes. The entirety of the isolated RNA underwent reverse transcription, so expressed TCRB transcripts were sequenced. Clones were sequenced by immunoSEQ multiplex PCR, and TCRdb holds only the in-frame ones, with some missing. The sample carries about 150,000 clones, around 10% recorded once. Sequenced: central memory CD4+ T cells from blood. These receptors all come from a man between 18 and 35 years old in good health.

The table lists this clone with a few counts. The chain joins TRBV18 to TRBJ1-2; D is unclear. CDR1 is KGHSH and CDR2 is LQKENI in the germline V gene. The CDR3 covers 11 residues. Trimming shortened V by 5 bases and J by 3 bases, and 4 bases separated the two germline ends. The CDR3 loop is CASSMDYGYTF. The CDR3 DNA reads TGTGCCAGCTCAATGGACTATGGCTACACCTTC.

This clone was observed a few times. The CDR3, as DNA: TGTGCCAGCAGCCCTTCCCGCATGAACACTGAAGCTTTCTTT. It is translated as CASSPSRMNTEAFF. This chain uses TRBV7-9 with TRBJ1-1; D is unresolved. V was cut by 5 bases and J by 0 bases, with 10 bases left in between. There are 14 residues in the CDR3. Germline values: CDR1 SEHNR, CDR2 FQNEAQ (reference sequence).

This clone appeared once. The genes are TRBV4-3 and TRBJ1-5; possible D gene TRBD1, 6 bases. V shed 4 bases and J shed 2 bases, with 12 bases lying between them. The CDR3 totals 15 residues. In germline, CDR1 is LGHNA, CDR2 YSLEER. CDR3 amino acids: CASSLGPGGNQPQHF. In DNA, the CDR3 is TGCGCCAGCAGCCTTGGGCCAGGGGGCAATCAGCCCCAGCATTTT.

The rearrangement links TRBV6-5 to TRBJ1-3, with 7 bases lining up with TRBD1. The CDR3 has 13 amino acids. The V and J ends lost 6 bases and 4 bases, in that order; junction bases with no gene match: 3. CDR1 is MNHEY, CDR2 SVGAGI, per germline. This CDR3 reads CASRTTGGNTIYF. CDR3 DNA: TGTGCCAGCAGGACGACAGGGGGAAACACCATATATTTT.

This clone was observed a few times. This chain links TRBV7-6 with TRBJ1-1; no firm D call. V was cut by 5 bases and J by 1 base, with 5 bases left in between. The CDR3 has 12 amino acids. Germline values: CDR1 SGHVS, CDR2 FNYEAQ. The CDR3 DNA is TGTGCCAGCAGCCTAGAGAACACTGAAGCTTTCTTT. It encodes CASSLENTEAFF.

This clone was counted many times. V is TRBV7-2 and J is TRBJ2-6; D is unclear. CDR1 SGHTA and CDR2 FQGNSA come from the germline V gene. V was pared by 6 bases and J by 2 bases, with 8 bases between. The CDR3 is 14 residues long. For the CDR3, the DNA is TGTGCCAGCAGTAGGGTAACTGGGGCCAACGTCCTGACTTTC. This sequence encodes CASSRVTGANVLTF.

This chain uses TRBV29-1 with TRBJ2-2; unclear D gene. The CDR3 runs to 14 residues. Germline V lookup: CDR1 SQVTM, CDR2 ANQGSEA. The V gene lost 6 bases and the J gene lost 5 bases, with 16 bases spanning the gap. CDR3 sequence (DNA): TGCAGCGTCCCAGGTCGAGATAGAACCGGGGAGCTGTTTTTT. This encodes CSVPGRDRTGELFF.

This chain links TRBV11-2 with TRBJ2-1; 16 positions match TRBD2. CDR3 size: 18 residues. With V trimmed by 5 bases and J by 7 bases, 11 bases remained unmatched. Looked up from germline, CDR1 is SGHAT and CDR2 is FQNNGV. The chain's CDR3 is CASSALAGTSGRGNEQFF. The CDR3 coding sequence is TGTGCCAGCAGCGCCCTCGCCGGGACTAGCGGGAGGGGAAATGAGCAGTTCTTC.

A few counts support this clone. V is TRBV29-1 and J is TRBJ1-2; D might be TRBD1 (5 bases). With 4 bases removed from V and 7 bases from J, the gap between germline ends came to 13 bases. The CDR3 is 12 residues long. Germline V gene lookup returns CDR1 SQVTM and CDR2 ANQGSEA. In nucleotides, the CDR3 is TGCAGCGTTGCAGGGCATCAACGTGGCTACACCTTC. Its protein is CSVAGHQRGYTF. The complete variable domain, with remaining parts taken from reference TRBV29-1 and TRBJ1-2, reads SAVISQKPSRDICQRGTSLTIQCQVDSQVTMMFWYRQQPGQSLTLIATANQGSEATYESGFVIDKFPISRPNLTFSTLTVSNMSPEDSSIYLCSVAGHQRGYTFGSGTRLTVV.

Concerning this clone: In the same sample, other DNA sequences code for this CDR3. The chain recombines TRBV19 with TRBJ1-5, with D perhaps matching TRBD1 (6 bases). CDR1 and CDR2 from the germline V gene are LNHDA and SQIVND (reference sequence). This CDR3 spans 13 amino acids. V shed 3 bases and J shed 4 bases, with 7 bases lying between them. The CDR3 is CASSIRGNQPQHF. The CDR3 region has the DNA TGTGCCAGTAGTATTAGGGGGAATCAGCCCCAGCATTTT.

This chain uses TRBV18 with TRBJ1-2; no reliable D call. Germline CDR1 reads KGHSH; CDR2 reads LQKENI. The CDR3 is 14 amino acids. V was trimmed by 0 bases and J by 4 bases, leaving 9 bases between them. Here the CDR3 reads CASSPPIGIYGYTF. The CDR3 DNA sequence: TGTGCCAGCTCACCACCGATAGGAATCTATGGCTACACCTTC.

This clone was seen at least ten times. The V and J genes are TRBV7-9 and TRBJ2-7; D remains ambiguous. V lost 2 bases and J lost 3, with 8 bases in between. Germline V gives CDR1 SEHNR, CDR2 FQNEAQ (reference sequence). CDR3 size: 13 residues. In DNA, the CDR3 is TGTGCCAGCAGCTTAAATCCCAGCTACGAGCAGTACTTC. Translated: CASSLNPSYEQYF.

The chain has TRBV21-1 and TRBJ2-1; the D call TRBD1 from the table was never checked on the DNA. TRBV21-1 is deemed a pseudogene. This CDR3 has 16 amino acids. CDR3 in amino acids: CASSKAGPTSYNEQFF. In nucleotides, the CDR3 is TGTGCCAGCAGCAAAGCTGGGCCGACCTCCTACAATGAGCAGTTCTTC.

This chain connects TRBV18 to TRBJ2-1; 9 nucleotides agree with TRBD1. Per the germline V gene, CDR1 is KGHSH and CDR2 is LQKENI. CDR3 length: 13 amino acids. Trimming at V came to 2 bases and at J to 7 bases, leaving 0 bases not matched to a gene. In DNA, the CDR3 is TGTGCCAGCTCACCAGGGACAGGGAATGAGCAGTTCTTC. Protein: CASSPGTGNEQFF. Combining the CDR3 with reference TRBV18 and TRBJ2-1 gives the whole variable domain NAGVMQNPRHLVRRRGQEARLRCSPMKGHSHVYWYRQLPEEGLKFMVYLQKENIIDESGMPKERFSAEFPKEGPSILRIQQVVRGDSAAYFCASSPGTGNEQFFGPGTRLTVL.

This clone was observed a few times. The sample has other DNA sequences that encode this CDR3 too. The V gene is TRBV29-1, the J gene TRBJ2-3, with 7 bases aligning to TRBD2. The germline V gene encodes CDR1 SQVTM and CDR2 ANQGSEA. V dropped 5 bases and J dropped 0; count of bases not matched to a gene: 5. The CDR3 spans 14 residues. The CDR3 nucleotides read TGCAGCGTTTATAGCGGGCTTAGCACAGATACGCAGTATTTT. Its translation: CSVYSGLSTDTQYF.

This chain links TRBV5-1 with TRBJ1-5; 10 bases line up with TRBD1. With 4 bases clipped from V and 2 bases from J, the junction kept 6 bases outside the gene matches. CDR1 is SGHRS, CDR2 YFSETQ, per germline. This CDR3 contains 16 residues. The CDR3 nucleotides read TGCGCCAGCAGCCCCTTCGGGACAGGGGGCAATCAGCCCCAGCATTTT. It codes for CASSPFGTGGNQPQHF.

The chain employs TRBV5-4 and TRBJ1-1; D gene uncertain. CDR3 length: 13 residues. Per germline, CDR1 SGHNT and CDR2 YYREEE (reference sequence). V was pared by 4 bases and J by 1 base, with 8 bases between. The DNA of the CDR3 is TGTGCCAGCAGCGTAACACCGAACACTGAAGCTTTCTTT. Translated: CASSVTPNTEAFF.

This clone was observed a few times. V usage is TRBV7-2 and J usage is TRBJ2-5; 13 bases line up with TRBD2. The germline V gene encodes CDR1 SGHTA and CDR2 FQGNSA. With V trimmed by 5 bases and J by 4 bases, 7 bases remained unmatched. This CDR3 is built from 16 residues. The CDR3 here is CASSRTSGSGRETQYF. The CDR3 nucleotides are TGTGCCAGCAGCCGGACTAGCGGGAGCGGACGAGAGACCCAGTACTTC. Full variable domain (outside the CDR3, taken from reference TRBV7-2 and TRBJ2-5): GAGVSQSPSNKVTEKGKDVELRCDPISGHTALYWYRQSLGQGLEFLIYFQGNSAPDKSGLPSDRFSAERTGGSVSTLTIQRTQQEDSAVYLCASSRTSGSGRETQYFGPGTRLLVL.

V is TRBV9 and J is TRBJ1-2; D not certain. Trimming removed 0 bases from V and 2 bases from J, with 2 bases in between. The germline CDR1 and CDR2 sequences are SGDLS and YYNGEE. The CDR3 contains 12 residues. The CDR3 here is CASSVDNYGYTF. In DNA form, the CDR3 reads TGTGCCAGCAGCGTAGACAACTATGGCTACACCTTC.

This chain connects TRBV2 to TRBJ2-1; the D call may be TRBD1 or TRBD2 (5 bases each). Germline V CDR1 and CDR2: SNHLY, FYNNEI. V shed 2 bases and J shed 3 bases, with 14 bases lying between them. The CDR3 is 16 residues long. This CDR3 is CASSERVGTRYNEQFF. The CDR3 coding sequence is TGTGCCAGCAGTGAAAGGGTAGGGACCCGCTACAATGAGCAGTTCTTC. Supplemented by reference TRBV2 and TRBJ2-1, the full variable domain reads EPEVTQTPSHQVTQMGQEVILRCVPISNHLYFYWYRQILGQKVEFLVSFYNNEISEKSEIFDDQFSVERPDGSNFTLKIRSTKLEDSAMYFCASSERVGTRYNEQFFGPGTRLTVL.